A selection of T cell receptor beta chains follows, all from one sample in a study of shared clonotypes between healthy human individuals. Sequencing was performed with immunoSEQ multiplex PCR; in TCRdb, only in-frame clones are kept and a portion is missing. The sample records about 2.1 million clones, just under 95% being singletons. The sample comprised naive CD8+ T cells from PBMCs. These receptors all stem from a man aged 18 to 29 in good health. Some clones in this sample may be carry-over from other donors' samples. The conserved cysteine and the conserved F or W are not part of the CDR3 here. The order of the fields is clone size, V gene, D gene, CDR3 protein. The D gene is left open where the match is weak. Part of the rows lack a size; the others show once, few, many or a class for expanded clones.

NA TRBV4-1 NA ASSQTPSGDYEQY
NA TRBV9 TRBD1 ASSAGTAYGYT
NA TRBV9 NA ASSAGGGKDYGYT
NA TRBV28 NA ASSLPRSTDTQY
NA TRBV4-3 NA ASSPRPEGRGFGYT
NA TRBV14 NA ASSQDLGGRGSEQF
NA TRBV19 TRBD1 ASSTATGESSVGYNEQF
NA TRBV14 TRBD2 ASSQDSSGGRSEQY
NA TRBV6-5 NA ASNLDSPMNTEAF
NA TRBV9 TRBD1 ASSPGQTSTDTQY
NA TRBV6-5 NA ASSYSLGNTEAF
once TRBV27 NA ASSSGASYEQY
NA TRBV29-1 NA SVEDPGNLAEAF
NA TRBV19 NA ASSPVSFYGYT
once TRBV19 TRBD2 ASSIDGTSVYEQY
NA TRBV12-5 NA ASARGAYSTDTQY
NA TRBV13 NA ASSSGRNEQY
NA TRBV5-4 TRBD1 ASSLEGAVKSYEQY
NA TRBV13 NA ASSRGHEQY
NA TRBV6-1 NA ASSEGGAEAF
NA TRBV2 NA ASSDPRNTEAF
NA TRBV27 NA ASSSLLRSYEQY
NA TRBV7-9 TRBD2 ASSPAASGRWDEQF
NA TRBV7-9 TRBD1 ASSSDRVSTGELF
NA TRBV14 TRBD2 ASSPYTGRGGNEQF